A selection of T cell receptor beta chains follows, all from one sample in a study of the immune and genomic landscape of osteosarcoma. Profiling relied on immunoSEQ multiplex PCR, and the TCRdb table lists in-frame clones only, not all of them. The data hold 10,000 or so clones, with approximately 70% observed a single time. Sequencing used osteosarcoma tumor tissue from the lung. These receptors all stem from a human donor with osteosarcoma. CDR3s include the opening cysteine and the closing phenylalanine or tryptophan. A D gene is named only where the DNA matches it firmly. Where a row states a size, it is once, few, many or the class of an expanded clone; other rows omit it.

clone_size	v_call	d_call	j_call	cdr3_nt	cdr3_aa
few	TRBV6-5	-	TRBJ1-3	TGTGCCAGCAAGACTGGAAACACCATATATTTT	CASKTGNTIYF
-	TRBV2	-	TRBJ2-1	TGTGCCAGCAGTGCCCGTCCATGGCGGCGAAACAATGAGCAGTTCTTC	CASSARPWRRNNEQFF
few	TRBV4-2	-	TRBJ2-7	TGTGCCAGCAGCCAAGCCCAGGGCCTACACTACGAGCAGTACTTC	CASSQAQGLHYEQYF
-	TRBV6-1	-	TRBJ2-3	TGTGCCAGCAGTGGAAAGAAAAGCACAGATACGCAGTATTTT	CASSGKKSTDTQYF
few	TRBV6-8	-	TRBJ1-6	TGTGCCAGCACCTGCCCAGGGTTCGACTCACCCCTCCACTTT	CASTCPGFDSPLHF
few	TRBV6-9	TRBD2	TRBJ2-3	TGTGCCAGCAGTTGGGCGGGAGAAGGGACAGATACGCAGTATTTT	CASSWAGEGTDTQYF
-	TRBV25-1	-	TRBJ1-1	TGTGCCAGCAGTGAATGGGGGGGAAGGGGTGAAGCTTTCTTT	CASSEWGGRGEAFF
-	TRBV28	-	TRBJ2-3	TGTGCCAGCAGACGCTTTGGGGCGGCGGAAGGCGATACGCAGTATTTT	CASRRFGAAEGDTQYF
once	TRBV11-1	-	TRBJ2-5	TGTGCCAGCAGCCAGGGCTGGGGGTCCCAAGAGACCCAGTACTTC	CASSQGWGSQETQYF
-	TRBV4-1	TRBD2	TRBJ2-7	TGCGCCAGCAGCCAAGCCGAGCGGGGAAGCTACGAGCAGTACTTC	CASSQAERGSYEQYF
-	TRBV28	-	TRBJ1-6	TGTGCCAGCCAGCCAGGGACCTCCTATAATTCACCCCTCCACTTT	CASQPGTSYNSPLHF
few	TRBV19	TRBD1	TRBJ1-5	TGTGCCAGTAGTGGCCTTGGACAGGTCAATCAGCCCCAGCATTTT	CASSGLGQVNQPQHF
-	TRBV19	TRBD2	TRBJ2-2	TGTGCCAGTAGCCGACAGGGGACTAGCGGAGGCACCGGGGAGCTGTTTTTT	CASSRQGTSGGTGELFF
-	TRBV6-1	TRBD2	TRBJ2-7	TGTGCCACCTTTAGAGCGGGGGGGAACTACGAGCAGTACTTC	CATFRAGGNYEQYF
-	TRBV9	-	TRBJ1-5	TGTGCCAGCAGCGTAGATGGGGGAGCAAATCAGCCCCAGCATTTT	CASSVDGGANQPQHF
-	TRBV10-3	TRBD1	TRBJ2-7	TGTGCCATCAGTGAGCGGACAGGGGCTGGTTCCGAGCAGTACTTC	CAISERTGAGSEQYF
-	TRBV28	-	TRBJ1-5	TGTGCCAGCAGCCCGAGACGGTACAATCAGCCCCAGCATTTT	CASSPRRYNQPQHF
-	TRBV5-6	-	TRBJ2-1	TGTGCCAGCAGCTCGGCCGATGAGCAGTTCTTC	CASSSADEQFF
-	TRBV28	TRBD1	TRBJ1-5	TGTGCCAGCAGTCCCGACAGGGCTCAGCCCCAGCATTTT	CASSPDRAQPQHF
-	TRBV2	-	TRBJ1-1	TGTGCCAGCAAGCCAGGTCTTACGAACACTGAAGCTTTCTTT	CASKPGLTNTEAFF
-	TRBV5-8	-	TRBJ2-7	TGTGCCAGCAGCCCCCTGGGCAGGGGCTGGGACGAGCAGTACTTC	CASSPLGRGWDEQYF
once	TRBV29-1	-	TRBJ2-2	TGCAGCGTTAACAGGGGAGGGACCGGGGAGCTGTTTTTT	CSVNRGGTGELFF
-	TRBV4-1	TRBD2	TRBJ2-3	TGCGCCAGCAGCCAAGATCGACTAGCGGGAGCCTATAGCACAGATACGCAGTATTTT	CASSQDRLAGAYSTDTQYF
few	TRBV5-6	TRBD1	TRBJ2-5	TGTGCCAGCAGCTTGACGTTGACAGGGTGGTACTTC	CASSLTLTGWYF
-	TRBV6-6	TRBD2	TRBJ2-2	TGTGCCAGCAGTGCCAGCGGGAGCGACACCGGGGAGCTGTTTTTT	CASSASGSDTGELFF
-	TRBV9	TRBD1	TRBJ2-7	TGTGCCAGCAGCGTAGGAGGGACAGGTAGCTACGAGCAGTACTTC	CASSVGGTGSYEQYF
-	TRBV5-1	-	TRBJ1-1	TGCGCCAGCAGCTTGGAGAGCTCAACTGAAGCTTTCTTT	CASSLESSTEAFF
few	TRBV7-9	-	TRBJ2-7	TGTGCCAGCAGCTTAGAGGGAGAGAGGGTCGAGCAGTACTTC	CASSLEGERVEQYF
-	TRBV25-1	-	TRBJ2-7	TGTGCCAGCAGTGAATTTGGCGGGACCCTAGCTGGGGAGCAGTACTTC	CASSEFGGTLAGEQYF
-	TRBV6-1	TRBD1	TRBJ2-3	TGTGCCAGCAGACCCGGGACAGGGGGCGCAGATACGCAGTATTTT	CASRPGTGGADTQYF
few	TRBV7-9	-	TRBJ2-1	TGTGCCAGCAGCGGTTTACAGGGTTCCTCCTACAATGAGCAGTTCTTC	CASSGLQGSSYNEQFF
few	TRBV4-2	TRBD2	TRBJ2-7	TGTGCCAGCAGCCAAGAGGTAGCGGGAGACTACGAGCAGTACTTC	CASSQEVAGDYEQYF
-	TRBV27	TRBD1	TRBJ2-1	TGTGCCAGCAGTCCCCGGAGGGACAGGGGATACAATGAGCAGTTCTTC	CASSPRRDRGYNEQFF
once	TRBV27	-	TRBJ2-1	TGTGCCAGCAGCCCCCCCCTCTACAATGAGCAGTTCTTC	CASSPPLYNEQFF
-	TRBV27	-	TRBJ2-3	TGTGCCAGCGGCTTCCGGTCCGATACGCAGTATTTT	CASGFRSDTQYF
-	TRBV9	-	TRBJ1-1	TGTGCCAGCAGCGAGGGTTCTACATGGAACACTGAAGCTTTCTTT	CASSEGSTWNTEAFF
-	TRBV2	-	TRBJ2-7	TGTGCCAGCAGACCCGGAGGAAATGCCTACGAGCAGTACTTC	CASRPGGNAYEQYF
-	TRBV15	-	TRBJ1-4	TGTGCCACCAGCAGGGACACAGGGTGGGATGAAAAACTGTTTTTT	CATSRDTGWDEKLFF
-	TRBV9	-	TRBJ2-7	TGTGCCAGCAGCCCCTCGGGGGCACCTTACGAGCAGTACTTC	CASSPSGAPYEQYF
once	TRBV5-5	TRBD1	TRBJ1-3	TGTGCCAGCAGTTCCAGACAGGGTCCTGGAAACACCATATATTTT	CASSSRQGPGNTIYF
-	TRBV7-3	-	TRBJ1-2	TGTGCCAGCAGCCCAAGCTTCCCCCCTGGTAACTATGGCTACACCTTC	CASSPSFPPGNYGYTF
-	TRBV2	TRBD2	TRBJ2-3	TGTGCCAGCAGCAACCCCGGGGGGACTAGCGGGAGGAGATCCACAGATACGCAGTATTTT	CASSNPGGTSGRRSTDTQYF
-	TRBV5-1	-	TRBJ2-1	TGCGCCAGCAGCTCGATAGGCGCGAGCTCCTACAATGAGCAGTTCTTC	CASSSIGASSYNEQFF